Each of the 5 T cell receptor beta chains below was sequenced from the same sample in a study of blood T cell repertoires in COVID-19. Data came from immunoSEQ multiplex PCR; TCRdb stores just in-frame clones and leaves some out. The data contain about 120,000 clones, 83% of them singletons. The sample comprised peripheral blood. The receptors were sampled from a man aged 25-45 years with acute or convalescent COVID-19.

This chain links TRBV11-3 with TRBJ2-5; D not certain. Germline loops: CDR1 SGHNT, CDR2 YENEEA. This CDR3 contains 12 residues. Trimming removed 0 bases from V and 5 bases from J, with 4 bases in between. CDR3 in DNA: TGTGCCAGCAGCTTAGACGGGGAGACCCAGTACTTC. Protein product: CASSLDGETQYF.

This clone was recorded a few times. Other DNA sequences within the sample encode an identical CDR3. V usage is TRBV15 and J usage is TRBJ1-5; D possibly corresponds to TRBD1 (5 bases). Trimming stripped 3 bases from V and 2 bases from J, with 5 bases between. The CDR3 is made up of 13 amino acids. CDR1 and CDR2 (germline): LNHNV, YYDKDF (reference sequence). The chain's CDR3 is CATSSRGNQPQHF. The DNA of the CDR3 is TGTGCCACCAGCAGCAGGGGCAATCAGCCCCAGCATTTT.

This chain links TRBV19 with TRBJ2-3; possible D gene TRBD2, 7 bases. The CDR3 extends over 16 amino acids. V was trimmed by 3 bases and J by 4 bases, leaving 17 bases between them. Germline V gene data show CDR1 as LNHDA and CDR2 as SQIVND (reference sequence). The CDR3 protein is CASSMFERGGADTQYF. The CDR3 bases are TGTGCCAGTAGTATGTTTGAGAGGGGGGGAGCAGATACGCAGTATTTT.

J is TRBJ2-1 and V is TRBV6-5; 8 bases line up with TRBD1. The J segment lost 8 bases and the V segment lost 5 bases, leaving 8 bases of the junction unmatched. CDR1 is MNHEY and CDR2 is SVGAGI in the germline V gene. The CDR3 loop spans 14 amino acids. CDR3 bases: TGTGCCAGCAGTAAGGGGACAGGCATATATGAGCAGTTCTTC. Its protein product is CASSKGTGIYEQFF.

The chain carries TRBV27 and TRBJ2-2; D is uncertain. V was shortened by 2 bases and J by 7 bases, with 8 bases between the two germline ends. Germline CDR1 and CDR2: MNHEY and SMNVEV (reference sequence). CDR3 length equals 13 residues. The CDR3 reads CASSLSFHGELFF. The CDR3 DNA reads TGTGCCAGCAGTTTAAGCTTCCACGGGGAGCTGTTTTTT.